This T cell receptor beta chain was identified during a study of post-analysis software for immune sequencing data. Study-wide results and caveats: Five or six TRBV segments, TRBV5-6, TRBV5-1 and TRBV20-1 among them, were found more frequent in patients than controls.

Of note for this clonotype: Its antigen is undetermined.

Unique molecular identifiers were carried by the TCR beta cDNA libraries. TCRdb itself ran the PCR reads through MiXCR, one entry per CDR3 protein. The sample carries hundreds of thousands of distinct CDR3 sequences, approximately 57% recorded once. Trimming removed 5 bases from V and 6 bases from J, with 11 bases in between. The CDR3 has 12 residues. CDR1 and CDR2 (germline): DFQATT, SNEGSKA (reference sequence). Sequencing input: blood. The TCR originated in a girl aged 10-17 years with multiple sclerosis. This sequence joins TRBV20-1 and TRBJ1-5; the D gene is possibly TRBD1 (5 bases). CDR3 DNA: TGCAGTGCTGGTGGGGGGGGTCAGCCCCAGCATTTT. The encoded protein is CSAGGGGQPQHF.